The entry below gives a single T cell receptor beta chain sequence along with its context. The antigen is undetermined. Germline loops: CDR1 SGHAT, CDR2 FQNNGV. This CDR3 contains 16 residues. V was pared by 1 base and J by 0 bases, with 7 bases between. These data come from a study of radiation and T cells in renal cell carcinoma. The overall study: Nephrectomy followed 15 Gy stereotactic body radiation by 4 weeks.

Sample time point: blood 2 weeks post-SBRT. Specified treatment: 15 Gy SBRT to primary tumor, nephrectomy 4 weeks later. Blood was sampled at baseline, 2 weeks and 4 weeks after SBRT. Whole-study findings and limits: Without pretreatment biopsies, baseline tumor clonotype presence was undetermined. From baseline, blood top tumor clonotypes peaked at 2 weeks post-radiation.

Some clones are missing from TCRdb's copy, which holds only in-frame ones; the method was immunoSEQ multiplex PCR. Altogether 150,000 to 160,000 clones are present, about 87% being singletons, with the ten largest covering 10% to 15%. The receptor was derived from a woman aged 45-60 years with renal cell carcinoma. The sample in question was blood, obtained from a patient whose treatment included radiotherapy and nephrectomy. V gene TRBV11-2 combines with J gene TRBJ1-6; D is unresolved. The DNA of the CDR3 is TGTGCCAGCAGCTTAGGTGTTATCTCCTATAATTCACCCCTCCACTTT. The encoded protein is CASSLGVISYNSPLHF.